This T cell receptor (beta chain) came from a study of CD8 T cells in Susac syndrome. The diagnostic criteria for definite or probable disease, as recently defined, were met by the patients with Susac syndrome. Random hexamers primed reverse transcription of about 0.5 to 1 ug RNA. TCRdb passed the immunoSEQ multiplex PCR reads through MiXCR, listing each CDR3 protein once. The sample contains approximately 160,000 distinct CDR3 sequences, more than 95% of which appear only once. Unmatched junction bases numbered 6, after V lost 4 bases and J lost 4 bases. The length of the CDR3 is 14 residues. Looked up from germline, CDR1 is DFQATT and CDR2 is SNEGSKA (reference sequence).

The source of this sequence is a human donor with Susac syndrome. V and J are TRBV20-1 and TRBJ2-5; TRBD1 matches 10 bases. Sample: CD4+ T cells from PBMCs. The DNA for the CDR3 is TGCAGTGCTACCCCGGACAGGGGGGGAGAGACCCAGTACTTC. This codes for CSATPDRGGETQYF.